What follows describes a single T cell receptor (beta chain). These data come from a study of T cells in Graves' hyperthyroidism and ophthalmopathy. In the study overall: Peripheral blood was acquired at first diagnosis, ahead of any therapy whatsoever.

There were TCR beta CDR3 regions amplified from RNA transcripts. The HTBI primer set drove a first-round RT-PCR of the TCR CDR3. TCRdb re-derived calls from the multiplex PCR reads in MiXCR, one entry per CDR3 protein. This table holds roughly 240,000 distinct CDR3 sequences, about 24% found once. The CDR3 has 16 residues. V lost 4 bases to trimming and J lost 6 bases, with 23 bases between them. Germline CDR1 SGDLS, CDR2 YYNGEE. Source material: blood. This TCR derives from a woman between 40 and 50 years old with Graves' ophthalmopathy. The chain carries TRBV9 and TRBJ2-7, with a weak D call TRBD2 (5 bases). The CDR3 DNA reads as TGTGCCAGCAGCCCCGGAGCTTCCTTACTAGTCGCCGAGCAGTACTTC. Translation: CASSPGASLLVAEQYF. Full variable domain (outside the CDR3, taken from reference TRBV9 and TRBJ2-7): DSGVTQTPKHLITATGQRVTLRCSPRSGDLSVYWYQQSLDQGLQFLIQYYNGEERAKGNILERFSAQQFPDLHSELNLSSLELGDSALYFCASSPGASLLVAEQYFGPGTRLTVT.